These 32 T cell receptor beta chains share one sample of origin, sequenced in a study of T-cell reconstitution after alpha-beta-depleted transplantation in children. This sample's TCRbeta library carried unique molecular identifier barcodes. MiXCR, run by TCRdb on the PCR reads, gives a single entry per CDR3 protein. The sample shows hundreds of thousands of distinct CDR3 sequences, just under 8.5% of them seen only once. Material: PBMCs, mostly from graft donor cells, obtained 180 days after TCRalphabeta/CD19-depleted stem cell transplant. These receptors originate from a male patient aged 10 to 17 who had a stem cell transplant for acute lymphoblastic leukemia, so the T cells may come from the graft donor.

This clonotype was picked up many times. The rearrangement uses TRBV20-1 and TRBJ2-1; the match to TRBD1 covers 7 bases. This CDR3 is built from 16 residues. CDR1 and CDR2 (germline): DFQATT, SNEGSKA (reference sequence). V shed 6 bases, J shed 6 bases, and the junction held 17 bases outside the gene matches. The CDR3 region is CSASGQDRNRPNEQFF. Here the CDR3 DNA reads TGCAGTGCGTCCGGACAGGACCGCAACAGGCCCAATGAGCAGTTCTTC.

To note about this clonotype: A much larger clone differs by one base, so this may be a read error. The V and J genes are TRBV11-1 and TRBJ2-5; possibly TRBD1 or TRBD2 for D (5 bases each). The CDR3 runs to 15 residues. V was trimmed by 1 base and J by 9 bases, leaving 18 bases between them. Germline-derived CDR1 and CDR2 are SGHAT and FQDESV (reference sequence). The CDR3, as DNA: TGTGCCAGCAGCTTAGGGGACGGCATATGGGAGCCCCAGTACTTC. This gives the protein CASSLGDGIWEPQYF.

This clonotype was observed a handful of times. The gene calls are TRBV7-9 and TRBJ2-5; the D gene is possibly TRBD2 (6 bases). Trimming removed 4 bases from V and 2 bases from J, with 20 bases in between. The germline CDR1 and CDR2 sequences are SEHNR and FQNEAQ (reference sequence). This CDR3 has 17 residues. The CDR3 region has the DNA TGTGCCAGCAGCTGGAACCTGTCGTCTCGGGGGCAAGAGACCCAGTACTTC. Translating gives CASSWNLSSRGQETQYF.

This clonotype was seen many times. This chain connects TRBV12-3 or TRBV12-4 to TRBJ1-2; 7 bases are a match to TRBD1. The CDR3 totals 14 residues. The trim removed 4 bases at V and 6 bases at J, leaving 8 bases unmatched. The CDR3 DNA is TGTGCCAGCAGTTCCAAGAGGGGGCCGGATGGCTACACCTTC. Translated, it gives CASSSKRGPDGYTF.

With regard to this clonotype: This may arise from a read error, as a much more abundant clone is one base away. V is TRBV20-1 and J is TRBJ2-1; D is unclear. V lost 2 bases, J lost 7 bases, and 15 bases lay in between. This CDR3 has 14 amino acids. Germline CDR1 DFQATT, CDR2 SNEGSKA (reference sequence). This chain's CDR3 is CSARKGTIANEQFF. The CDR3 nucleotides are TGCAGTGCTAGAAAGGGTACTATTGCAAATGAGCAGTTCTTC.

The CDR3 spells CASSQDPRDRGLRTEAFF. CDR3 sequence (DNA): TGCGCCAGCAGCCAAGATCCCCGAGACAGGGGGCTGAGGACTGAAGCTTTCTTT. The V and J genes are TRBV4-3 and TRBJ1-1; TRBD1 agrees at 10 bases. The J segment lost 5 bases and the V segment lost 0 bases, leaving 12 bases of the junction unmatched. Germline assignment: CDR1 LGHNA and CDR2 YSLEER. CDR3 length equals 18 residues.

This clonotype was recorded many times. The chain employs TRBV15 and TRBJ1-1; D gene ambiguous. The CDR3 totals 14 residues. Per the germline V gene, CDR1 is LNHNV and CDR2 is YYDKDF (reference sequence). With 0 bases removed from V and 1 base from J, the gap between germline ends came to 6 bases. The CDR3 DNA is TGTGCCACCAGCAGAGATAGGCCGAACACTGAAGCTTTCTTT. Encoded protein: CATSRDRPNTEAFF.

This clonotype was detected many times. The V and J genes are TRBV4-3 and TRBJ2-7; D remains unclear. The CDR3 has 14 amino acids. V was shortened by 1 base and J by 3 bases, with 10 bases between the two germline ends. CDR1 is LGHNA, CDR2 YSLEER, per germline. This CDR3 reads CASSQVLYDYEQYF. The DNA of the CDR3 is TGCGCCAGCAGCCAAGTTCTCTACGACTACGAGCAGTACTTC.

At least ten counts were recorded for this clonotype. V is TRBV6-4 and J is TRBJ2-3, with no clear D. V was clipped by 2 bases and J by 5 bases, with 2 bases between them. The CDR3 has 11 residues. Germline V CDR1 and CDR2: MRHNA, SNTAGT. Here the CDR3 reads CASSDQDTQYF. DNA of the CDR3: TGTGCCAGCAGTGACCAAGATACGCAGTATTTT.

This clonotype was found many times. The chain is built from TRBV6-1 and TRBJ1-5, with TRBD1 as a possible D gene (5 bases). V was cut by 1 base and J by 2 bases, with 15 bases left in between. The germline CDR1 and CDR2 sequences are MNHNS and SASEGT. The CDR3 spans 17 residues. The CDR3 spells CASSEVRGGWGNQPQHF. The DNA for the CDR3 is TGTGCCAGCAGTGAAGTTCGGGGGGGTTGGGGCAATCAGCCCCAGCATTTT.

This rearrangement joins TRBV7-9 to TRBJ2-7; D is unresolved. Germline loops: CDR1 SEHNR, CDR2 FQNEAQ (reference sequence). Trimming shortened V by 8 bases and J by 4 bases, and 18 bases separated the two germline ends. This CDR3 has 14 amino acids. In nucleotides, the CDR3 is TGTGCCAGCGGCCCCCGGCACTACTTATACGAGCAGTACTTC. Translation gives CASGPRHYLYEQYF.

The J gene is TRBJ1-5, the V gene TRBV12-3 or TRBV12-4; a weak D match, TRBD1 (5 bases). V was pared by 6 bases and J by 4 bases, with 10 bases between. CDR3 length: 13 amino acids. The CDR3 DNA sequence: TGTGCCAGCAGAGGGAGGGGAAATCAGCCCCAGCATTTT. This translates into CASRGRGNQPQHF.

This clonotype has at least ten counts. V gene TRBV12-3 or TRBV12-4 combines with J gene TRBJ1-5, with D unclear. V was cut by 2 bases and J by 8 bases, with 10 bases left in between. This CDR3 is built from 13 residues. CDR3 loop: CASSLRNSEPQHF. CDR3 DNA: TGTGCCAGCAGTTTACGGAATAGCGAGCCCCAGCATTTT.

This clonotype was detected many times. The genes are TRBV5-1 and TRBJ2-7; tentative D call: TRBD2 (6 bases). The V and J ends lost 4 bases and 2 bases respectively, with 22 bases between them. The CDR3 runs 17 residues. The germline V gene has CDR1 SGHRS and CDR2 YFSETQ. CDR3 region: CASSPGPGTPATYEQYF. The CDR3 DNA reads as TGCGCCAGCAGCCCCGGCCCCGGGACTCCCGCGACCTACGAGCAGTACTTC.

This clonotype has ten or more counts. The chain employs TRBV4-1 and TRBJ2-3, with 13 bases fitting TRBD2. Trimming cost V 4 bases and J 4 bases; bases outside gene matches: 5. Germline CDR1 and CDR2: MGHRA and YSYEKL. The CDR3 extends over 16 amino acids. CDR3: CASSPGLAGEADTQYF. As DNA, the CDR3 is TGCGCCAGCAGCCCCGGACTAGCGGGAGAGGCAGATACGCAGTATTTT.

This clonotype was recorded at least ten times. The chain recombines TRBV7-8 with TRBJ1-1; D might be TRBD1 (5 bases). V shed 0 bases and J shed 3 bases, with 8 bases lying between them. Germline lookup yields CDR1 SGHVS and CDR2 FQNEAQ. This CDR3 is built from 14 residues. For the CDR3, the DNA is TGTGCCAGCAGCTTAGCGGGCAGGGACACTGAAGCTTTCTTT. This encodes CASSLAGRDTEAFF. Complete variable domain (other parts from reference TRBV7-8 and TRBJ1-1): GAGVSQSPRYKVAKRGQDVALRCDPISGHVSLFWYQQALGQGPEFLTYFQNEAQLDKSGLPSDRFFAERPEGSVSTLKIQRTQQEDSAVYLCASSLAGRDTEAFFGQGTRLTVV.

This clonotype has more than one count but fewer than ten. The chain recombines TRBV20-1 with TRBJ1-5; no definite D call. The CDR3 has 16 residues. CDR1 and CDR2 from the germline V gene are DFQATT and SNEGSKA (reference sequence). The V end lost 6 bases, the J end lost 1 base, and 19 bases lay between the germline ends. CDR3 in DNA: TGCAGTGCGCGCTCGGGGATGGGCAGGAGCAATCAGCCCCAGCATTTT. Its protein product is CSARSGMGRSNQPQHF.

V gene TRBV19 combines with J gene TRBJ2-1, with 10 bases lining up with TRBD1. The CDR3 is made up of 15 amino acids. Germline CDR1 reads LNHDA; CDR2 reads SQIVND (reference sequence). The V segment lost 1 base and the J segment 3 bases; nucleotides outside the gene matches: 0. CDR3 sequence: CASSIGDRGYNEQFF. DNA for the CDR3: TGTGCCAGTAGTATAGGGGACAGGGGCTACAATGAGCAGTTCTTC.

This clonotype came up many times. This rearrangement joins TRBV9 to TRBJ2-5; D is possibly TRBD1 or TRBD2 (6 bases each). Per germline, CDR1 SGDLS and CDR2 YYNGEE. The CDR3 covers 17 residues. Trimming removed 0 bases from V and 4 bases from J, with 19 bases in between. The CDR3 loop reads CASSVEGGGNVRETQYF. The CDR3 bases are TGTGCCAGCAGCGTAGAGGGGGGCGGAAATGTGAGAGAGACCCAGTACTTC.

Worth noting for this clonotype: An end of the junction does not agree with germline; a read error may underlie this. The chain is built from TRBV3-1 and TRBJ2-7; D is unclear. Germline CDR1 is LGHDT and CDR2 is YNNKEL (reference sequence). The CDR3 is made up of 18 amino acids. CDR3 sequence reads: CASCQVHPQGFSSYEQYF. CDR3 DNA: TGTGCCAGCTGCCAAGTCCACCCTCAAGGGTTTAGCTCCTACGAGCAGTACTTC.

This clonotype was seen a handful of times. The rearrangement uses TRBV7-3 and TRBJ2-1, with TRBD2 matching over 11 bases. Germline CDR1 is SGHTA and CDR2 is FQGTGA. Trimming took 6 bases from V and 9 from J; bases not matched to a gene: 13. The CDR3 consists of 16 residues. The CDR3 sequence is CASSLVQLAGEREQFF. CDR3 coding DNA: TGTGCCAGCAGTCTTGTCCAACTAGCGGGAGAGCGTGAGCAGTTCTTC.

The sample holds many counts of this clonotype. In DNA, the CDR3 is TGTGCCAGCAGCCGACAGTCGAACACCGGGGAGCTGTTTTTT. Protein product: CASSRQSNTGELFF. The genes are TRBV12-3 or TRBV12-4 and TRBJ2-2; tentative D call: TRBD1 (5 bases). The CDR3 contains 14 residues. Trimming shortened V by 6 bases and J by 0 bases, and 8 bases separated the two germline ends.

This clonotype was observed many times. The genes are TRBV2 and TRBJ2-6, with D uncertain. Trimming removed 4 bases from V and 0 bases from J, with 10 bases in between. This CDR3 comprises 16 residues. The germline gives CDR1 SNHLY, CDR2 FYNNEI. CDR3 nucleotide sequence: TGTGCCAGCAGTGTTGGCAGACCCTCTGGGGCCAACGTCCTGACTTTC. Encoded protein: CASSVGRPSGANVLTF.

There are many counts of this clonotype. V usage is TRBV5-1 and J usage is TRBJ1-3; D may be TRBD1 (6 bases). CDR3 length: 16 amino acids. Germline values: CDR1 SGHRS, CDR2 YFSETQ. The ends were cut back, 2 bases at V and 2 bases at J, with 14 bases in the middle. CDR3: CASSFSLPGAGNTIYF. In nucleotides, the CDR3 is TGCGCCAGCAGCTTCTCACTTCCAGGGGCTGGAAACACCATATATTTT.

This clonotype has a count of ten or more. This chain connects TRBV10-3 to TRBJ2-1; TRBD1 matches 7 bases. This CDR3 has 16 residues. Germline loops: CDR1 ENHRY, CDR2 SYGVKD. V shed 6 bases, J shed 0 bases, and the junction held 8 bases outside the gene matches. The CDR3 DNA is TGTGCCATCAGAGGGACAGTTTCAAGCTCCTACAATGAGCAGTTCTTC. Residues: CAIRGTVSSSYNEQFF.

A note on this clonotype: An end of the junction differs from the germline gene, which may be a read error. The chain combines TRBV6-2 or TRBV6-3 with TRBJ1-6; D unclear. CDR3 length: 12 amino acids. The V gene's germline CDR1 is MNHEY and CDR2 SVGEGT. This CDR3 reads CASRYLGSPLHF. The DNA of the CDR3 is TGTGCCAGCCGTTACCTAGGTTCACCCCTCCACTTT.

In its sample, this clonotype was seen many times. The CDR3 loop is CASSLRDREFEQYF. The CDR3, as DNA: TGTGCCAGCAGTTTAAGGGACAGGGAATTTGAGCAGTACTTC. The rearrangement links TRBV28 to TRBJ2-7; 9 nucleotides agree with TRBD1. J was trimmed by 7 bases and V by 2 bases; bases with no gene match: 6. Germline assignment: CDR1 MDHEN and CDR2 SYDVKM. The CDR3 totals 14 residues.

This clonotype has ten or more counts. This chain uses TRBV20-1 with TRBJ2-3; TRBD2 matches 10 bases. The germline CDR1 and CDR2 sequences are DFQATT and SNEGSKA (reference sequence). This CDR3 has 14 amino acids. V lost 4 bases to trimming and J lost 8 bases; unmatched junction nucleotides: 9. For the CDR3, the DNA is TGCAGTGCTAAAGGCCCTAGCGGGAGAAGTACGCAGTATTTT. Translation: CSAKGPSGRSTQYF.

In its sample, this clonotype was seen many times. The chain combines TRBV5-1 with TRBJ2-7; TRBD2 matches at 7 bases. The CDR3 is 15 amino acids. J lost 0 bases, V lost 3 bases, and 6 bases had no gene match. Looked up from germline, CDR1 is SGHRS and CDR2 is YFSETQ. CDR3 sequence: CASSSPLAASYEQYF. As DNA, the CDR3 is TGCGCCAGCAGCTCCCCTCTAGCGGCCTCCTACGAGCAGTACTTC.

This clonotype was observed many times. The CDR3: CSVRGVYEQYF. The CDR3 region has the DNA TGCAGCGTTCGAGGGGTTTACGAGCAGTACTTC. This chain connects TRBV29-1 to TRBJ2-7, with D tentatively TRBD1 or TRBD2 (5 bases each). Germline V gene lookup returns CDR1 SQVTM and CDR2 ANQGSEA. The CDR3 is made up of 11 amino acids. Trimming cost V 5 bases and J 4 bases, with 9 bases left between them.

The sample holds many counts of this clonotype. This chain connects TRBV5-1 to TRBJ2-3; 10 bases match TRBD2. V shed 1 base and J 0 bases; nucleotides not matched to a gene: 5. This CDR3 spans 17 amino acids. Germline V lookup: CDR1 SGHRS, CDR2 YFSETQ. CDR3 nucleotides: TGCGCCAGCAGCTTGAGGACTAGCGGATCTAGCACAGATACGCAGTATTTT. Translated, it gives CASSLRTSGSSTDTQYF.

This clonotype was detected ten times or more. This chain joins TRBV7-2 and TRBJ2-5; perhaps TRBD2 as D (6 bases). The CDR3 is 14 amino acids. CDR1 and CDR2 (germline): SGHTA, FQGNSA. The V gene lost 1 base and the J gene lost 5 bases, with 11 bases spanning the gap. The CDR3 region is CASSLGLVRETQYF. The CDR3 DNA is TGTGCCAGCAGCTTAGGACTAGTGCGCGAGACCCAGTACTTC.